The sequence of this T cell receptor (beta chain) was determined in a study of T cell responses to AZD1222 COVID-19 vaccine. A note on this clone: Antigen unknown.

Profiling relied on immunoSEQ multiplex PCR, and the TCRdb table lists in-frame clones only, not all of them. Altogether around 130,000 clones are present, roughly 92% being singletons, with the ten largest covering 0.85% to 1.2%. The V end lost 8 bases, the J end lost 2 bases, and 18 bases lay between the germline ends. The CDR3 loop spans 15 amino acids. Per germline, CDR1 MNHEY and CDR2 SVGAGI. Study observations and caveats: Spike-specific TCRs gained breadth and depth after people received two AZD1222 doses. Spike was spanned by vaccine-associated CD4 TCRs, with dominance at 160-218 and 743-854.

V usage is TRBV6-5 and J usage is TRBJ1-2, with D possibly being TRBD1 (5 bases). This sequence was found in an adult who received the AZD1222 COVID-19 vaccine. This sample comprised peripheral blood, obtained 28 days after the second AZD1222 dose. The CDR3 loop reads CASRRDRNSNYGYTF. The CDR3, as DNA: TGTGCCAGCCGCCGCGACAGAAACTCCAACTATGGCTACACCTTC.